The 7 T cell receptor beta chains listed next were all sequenced from one sample in a study of cytomegalovirus exposure and HLA in healthy donors. This PCR relied on a set of 60 Vbeta primers and 13 Jbeta primers. Repertoires were generated with immunoSEQ multiplex PCR, while TCRdb's copy carries only in-frame clones and drops some. This table has 150,000 or so clones, roughly 80% appearing once. What was sequenced was PBMCs. The origin of the receptors is a boy between 2 and 10 years old in good health and CMV-seronegative.

As concerns this clone: Mismatch with germline at one junction end may stem from a read error. The rearrangement uses TRBV27 and TRBJ2-1, with a possible D match to TRBD1 (5 bases). Germline V CDR1 and CDR2: MNHEY, SMNVEV (reference sequence). This CDR3 has 12 amino acids. CDR3 sequence reads: CASSLWAGSQIF. The CDR3 DNA reads TGTGCCAGCAGTTTATGGGCAGGGTCACAGATCTTC.

The CDR3 coding sequence is TGCAGCGTTCGACGACGGGGCACTGAAGCTTTCTTT. Its protein is CSVRRRGTEAFF. The chain is built from TRBV29-1 and TRBJ1-1; the D is unclear. V was trimmed by 5 bases and J by 4 bases, leaving 11 bases between them. The CDR3 length is 12 residues. Germline values: CDR1 SQVTM, CDR2 ANQGSEA.

This rearrangement joins TRBV6-5 to TRBJ2-5, with 8 bases aligning to TRBD1. The closer fit of TRBJ2-7 to the DNA end suggests the J call may be wrong. This CDR3 is 14 amino acids long. Per germline, CDR1 MNHEY and CDR2 SVGAGI. CDR3 nucleotides: TGTGCCAGCAGTTACCGGACAGGGCCGAACGAGCAGTACTTC. Its protein is CASSYRTGPNEQYF.

The rearrangement joins TRBV7-9 to TRBJ2-7; 13 bases agree with TRBD2. The germline gives CDR1 SEHNR, CDR2 FQNEAQ (reference sequence). The J segment lost 5 bases and the V segment lost 6 bases, leaving 7 bases of the junction unmatched. The CDR3 runs to 15 residues. The CDR3: CASSLNGLAGDEQYF. CDR3 nucleotide sequence: TGTGCCAGCAGTCTTAACGGACTAGCGGGAGACGAGCAGTACTTC.

The chain employs TRBV2 and TRBJ2-7, with TRBD2 identical over 9 bases. The germline V gene encodes CDR1 SNHLY and CDR2 FYNNEI. Trimming removed 7 bases from V and 7 bases from J; junction bases left unmatched: 14. CDR3 length equals 15 residues. The chain's CDR3 is CASTPPSGRTKEQYF. CDR3 sequence (DNA): TGTGCCAGCACCCCCCCCAGCGGGAGGACGAAAGAGCAGTACTTC.

The CDR3 DNA reads as TGCGCCAGCAGCTTGGCGGGAGGGCCTACAGATACGCAGTATTTT. It translates to CASSLAGGPTDTQYF. The rearrangement joins TRBV5-1 to TRBJ2-3, with 8 bases aligning to TRBD2. V was clipped by 0 bases and J by 3 bases; unmatched bases: 3. The germline gives CDR1 SGHRS, CDR2 YFSETQ. This CDR3 spans 15 amino acids.

This chain uses TRBV13 with TRBJ2-1; maybe TRBD2 (5 bases). The V end lost 1 base, the J end lost 7 bases, and 14 bases lay between the germline ends. CDR1 is PRHDT, CDR2 FYEKMQ, per germline (reference sequence). This CDR3 region has 15 residues. This chain's CDR3 is CASSLADIGGNEQFF. CDR3 coding DNA: TGTGCCAGCAGCTTAGCGGATATAGGAGGTAATGAGCAGTTCTTC.